The text below deals with one T cell receptor beta chain. Its specificity is not known. PCR used 60 Vbeta primers and 13 Jbeta primers. The data were produced by immunoSEQ multiplex PCR, yet TCRdb's version contains in-frame clones alone and is incomplete. The specimen's table records fewer than 150,000 clones. The sample is drawn from a study of cytomegalovirus exposure and HLA in healthy donors. Germline loops: CDR1 MGHRA, CDR2 YSYEKL. The CDR3 consists of 15 residues. V lost 4 bases, J lost 4 bases, and 14 bases lay in between. Study-level points and caveats: Per published accounts, TCR beta sequences correctly predicted the HLA-A and HLA-B alleles of most subjects. A later analysis reportedly identified an Asian-associated ancestry cluster as carrying fewer N-insertions than the roughly 670-donor mean.

The sample consisted of PBMCs. The chain joins TRBV4-1 to TRBJ1-3, with D perhaps TRBD1 (6 bases). This TCR was recovered from a woman aged 60-75 years in good health and CMV-seronegative. CDR3 DNA sequence: TGCGCCAGCAGCCGCCAAGGGGGTGGCGGAAACACCATATATTTT. This sequence encodes CASSRQGGGGNTIYF.